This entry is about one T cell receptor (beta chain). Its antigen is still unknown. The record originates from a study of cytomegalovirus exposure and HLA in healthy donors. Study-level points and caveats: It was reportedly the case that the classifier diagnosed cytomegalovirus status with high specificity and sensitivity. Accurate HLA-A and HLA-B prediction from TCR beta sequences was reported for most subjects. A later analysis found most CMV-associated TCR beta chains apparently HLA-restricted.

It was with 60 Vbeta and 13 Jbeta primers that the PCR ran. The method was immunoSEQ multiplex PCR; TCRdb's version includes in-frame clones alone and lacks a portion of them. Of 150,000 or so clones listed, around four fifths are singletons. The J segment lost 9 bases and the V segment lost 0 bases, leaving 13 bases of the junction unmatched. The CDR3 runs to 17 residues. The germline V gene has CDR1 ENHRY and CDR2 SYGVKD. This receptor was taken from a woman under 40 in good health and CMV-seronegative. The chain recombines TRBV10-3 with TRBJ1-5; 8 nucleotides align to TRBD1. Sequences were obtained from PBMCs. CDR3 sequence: CAISESIADRVGRPQHF. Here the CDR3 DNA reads TGTGCCATCAGTGAGTCGATAGCGGACAGGGTGGGACGGCCCCAGCATTTT.